This is a list of T cell receptor beta chains from one sample in a study of CD8 T cells in ankylosing spondylitis. TCRdb redid the calling of the 5' RACE reads with MiXCR, one entry per CDR3 protein. The table has 85,000 to 100,000 distinct CDR3 sequences, about 8.1% seen once. The sequenced sample consisted of blood, either unsorted or a sorted T cell fraction (not recorded which). These TCRs come from a male donor with ankylosing spondylitis or in good health (not recorded which). The CDR3 runs from the conserved cysteine through the conserved F or W.

CDR3	V	J
CASSLGDRAPYGYTF	TRBV12-3/TRBV12-4	TRBJ1-2
CASSLVTGPYEQYF	TRBV7-8	TRBJ2-7
CSVEWASNTEAFF	TRBV29-1	TRBJ1-1
CASSLSFHSGGDTDTQYF	TRBV5-1	TRBJ2-3
CSARGVIGGDEQFF	TRBV20-1	TRBJ2-1
CASSLDLASEQYF	TRBV7-6	TRBJ2-7
CAISEAGAGGYTF	TRBV10-3	TRBJ1-2
CASSLDGISGNTIYF	TRBV5-6	TRBJ1-3
CASSRPPPEDQPQHF	TRBV28	TRBJ1-5
CSVEDAGRHEQYF	TRBV29-1	TRBJ2-7
CASSDGGYEQYF	TRBV2	TRBJ2-7
CASSLTNRHRTYEQYF	TRBV12-3/TRBV12-4	TRBJ2-7
CASSSRAAGALGYTF	TRBV6-5	TRBJ1-2
CASSQVAGGLNEQFF	TRBV4-2	TRBJ2-1
CASIRPNTGELFF	TRBV6-1	TRBJ2-2
CSALTRGGRSYEQYF	TRBV20-1	TRBJ2-7
CASSHDVSPGANVLTF	TRBV27	TRBJ2-6
CATSRDRPRGEKLFF	TRBV15	TRBJ1-4
CACGQPLYGYTF	TRBV30	TRBJ1-2
CASGARGTGDEKLFF	TRBV7-9	TRBJ1-4
CASSRPSWIGELFF	TRBV28	TRBJ2-2
CASSVRGGLISGDEQYF	TRBV9	TRBJ2-7
CASSPPVGTGVYEQFF	TRBV12-3/TRBV12-4	TRBJ2-1
CASSLRGSGGPYNEQFF	TRBV11-2	TRBJ2-1
CASRDAYTSTDTQYF	TRBV6-1	TRBJ2-3
CSATGGISSYEQYF	TRBV20-1	TRBJ2-7
CASSELAGGVTEAFF	TRBV6-1	TRBJ1-1
CASSQQWTSGGAGEQYF	TRBV13	TRBJ2-7
CASSEKGPGELFF	TRBV25-1	TRBJ2-2
CASSDGKLALAYNEQFF	TRBV25-1	TRBJ2-1
CATRAGNTGELFF	TRBV24-1	TRBJ2-2
CSATGYYEQYF	TRBV20-1	TRBJ2-7